The rows below give T cell receptor beta chains drawn from one sample of a study of blood T cells in healthy people across ages. TCRdb re-analysed the 5' RACE reads in MiXCR, keeping a single row per CDR3 protein. The sample has over 1.5 million distinct CDR3 sequences, about 50% seen once. Sequenced input: blood. Receptors were obtained from a middle-aged woman in good health. CDR3s include the opening cysteine and the closing phenylalanine or tryptophan. The D gene is left open where the match is weak. Rows give clone size only sometimes, using once, few, many, or a class for an expanded clone.

j_gene	abundance	v_gene	d_gene	CDR3nt	CDR3aa
TRBJ2-1	.	TRBV20-1	.	TGCAGTGCTATCGGACAGTTTGAAGAGACCCAGTTCTTC	CSAIGQFEETQFF
TRBJ2-1	.	TRBV20-1	TRBD1	TGCAGTGCGGAGACAGGGTCTTCGTACAATGAGCAGTTCTTC	CSAETGSSYNEQFF
TRBJ2-3	.	TRBV6-5	TRBD2	TGTGCCAGCAGTCTGCTAGCGGGGGCCGACACAGATACGCAGTATTTT	CASSLLAGADTDTQYF
TRBJ2-4	few	TRBV29-1	.	TGCAGCGTCCGGGACCCCCAGCGTGAGCAGTACTTC	CSVRDPQREQYF
TRBJ1-1	.	TRBV12-3/TRBV12-4	TRBD1	TGTGCCAGCACCCCTTGGACAGGGGATGGGACTGAAGCTTTCTTT	CASTPWTGDGTEAFF
TRBJ2-4	.	TRBV15	TRBD1	TGTGCCACCAGCAGGACCGTTACAGGGGAGAACATTCAGTACTTC	CATSRTVTGENIQYF
TRBJ2-7	.	TRBV5-1	TRBD2	TGCGCCAGCAGCCAGACGACTAGCGGGGGGTCCTACGAGCAGTACTTC	CASSQTTSGGSYEQYF
TRBJ1-2	.	TRBV27	TRBD1	TGTGCCAGCAGTCAGGAAACGAACAGGGGGTACTATGGCTACACCTTC	CASSQETNRGYYGYTF
TRBJ2-1	.	TRBV7-2	TRBD2	TGTGCCAGCAGCTTAGTCCTAGCGGGGGGTCTCGATGAGCAGTTCTTC	CASSLVLAGGLDEQFF
TRBJ1-1	.	TRBV18	.	TGTGCCAGCTCACGGGGACACGAGAACACTGAAGCTTTCTTT	CASSRGHENTEAFF
TRBJ2-3	few	TRBV12-3/TRBV12-4	TRBD1	TGTGCCAGCAGACTAGACAGGGGGAGCGCAGATACGCAGTATTTT	CASRLDRGSADTQYF
TRBJ2-1	few	TRBV7-2	.	TGTGCCAGCAGCTTAGCCCCTGGGGGCCGGAATGAGCAGTTCTTC	CASSLAPGGRNEQFF
TRBJ2-7	.	TRBV4-1	.	TGCGCCAGCAGCCAAGATATGAGTGGCGAGCAGTACTTC	CASSQDMSGEQYF
TRBJ2-5	.	TRBV20-1	TRBD1	TGCAGTGCTAGTCAGGGGGCAGGGGAGACCCAGTACTTC	CSASQGAGETQYF
TRBJ2-7	few	TRBV21-1	.	TGTGCCAGCAGCACCAGACCCCGGCCACTGGTGGTGAGCTCCTACGAGCAGTACTTC	CASSTRPRPLVVSSYEQYF
TRBJ2-1	.	TRBV6-2/TRBV6-3	TRBD2	TGTGCCAGCAGTGGGGGTTTGGCGGGAGACTACAATGAGCAGTTCTTC	CASSGGLAGDYNEQFF
TRBJ2-3	.	TRBV29-1	.	TGCAGCGTTGAGGTCAGGGCACGCACAGATACGCAGTATTTT	CSVEVRARTDTQYF
TRBJ2-1	.	TRBV9	.	TGTGCCAGCAGCGCCCCCGGGACTTTGTACAATGAGCAGTTCTTC	CASSAPGTLYNEQFF
TRBJ2-5	.	TRBV20-1	TRBD2	TGCAGTGCTAGAAATAGCGGGGGGGCCGAGAAAGAGACCCAGTACTTC	CSARNSGGAEKETQYF
TRBJ2-7	.	TRBV20-1	TRBD1	TGCAGTGCTAGAGAGCACAGGGGGCTTAACGAGCAGTACTTC	CSAREHRGLNEQYF
TRBJ2-5	.	TRBV12-3/TRBV12-4	.	TGTGCCAGCAGATTTTTTAGTAGCCAGGAGAGAGAGACCCAGTACTTC	CASRFFSSQERETQYF
TRBJ2-7	.	TRBV3-1	.	TGTGCCAGCAGCCAAATGAGGGGTCCAATCCGCTACGAGCAGTACTTC	CASSQMRGPIRYEQYF
TRBJ2-1	.	TRBV20-1	TRBD2	TGCAGTGCTAGAAGTAGACTAGCGGGGGGACTACAATACAATGAGCAGTTCTTC	CSARSRLAGGLQYNEQFF
TRBJ2-1	.	TRBV9	.	TGTGCCAGCAGCACGACTGGACCCTACAATGAGCGGTTCTTC	CASSTTGPYNERFF
TRBJ1-6	.	TRBV27	.	TGTGCCAGCAGTCTCCAGTATAATTCACCCCTCCACTTT	CASSLQYNSPLHF
TRBJ2-5	.	TRBV4-2	.	TGTGCCAGCAGCCCCCAGGGCCAGGTGGAGGATTCCCAGTACTTC	CASSPQGQVEDSQYF
TRBJ2-1	.	TRBV11-2	.	TGTGCCAGCAGCTTAGATAGGGAGCGACTAGAGCAGTTCTTC	CASSLDRERLEQFF
TRBJ2-3	few	TRBV7-2	.	TGTGCCAGCAGCTTAGGGGCAACTAGGAGTGCAGATACGCAGTATTTT	CASSLGATRSADTQYF
TRBJ1-2	.	TRBV28	.	TGTGCCAGCAGACGGAGGACGTCCTATGGCTACACCTTC	CASRRRTSYGYTF
TRBJ2-1	.	TRBV6-2/TRBV6-3	.	TGTGCCAGCAGTCCTACACGAGTCGGAACTAATGAGCAGTTCTTC	CASSPTRVGTNEQFF
TRBJ2-5	.	TRBV10-3	TRBD1	TGTGCCATCAGTCGGACAGGAAATCAAGAGACCCAGTACTTC	CAISRTGNQETQYF
TRBJ2-6	few	TRBV7-2	.	TGTGCCAGCAGCTCTTGGTCTGGGGCCAACGTCCTGACTTTC	CASSSWSGANVLTF
TRBJ2-1	.	TRBV20-1	.	TGCAGTGCTGCCACCCTGGTCTGGGAGCAGTTCTTC	CSAATLVWEQFF
TRBJ2-5	.	TRBV18	.	TGTGCCAGCAGAAGTCCAGGGGCTTACCAAGAGACCCAGTACTTC	CASRSPGAYQETQYF
TRBJ1-2	.	TRBV9	.	TGTGCCAGCAGCGTAAAAGGGGAGAGTAACTATGGCTACACCTTC	CASSVKGESNYGYTF
TRBJ1-1	.	TRBV7-9	.	TGTACAATAGGAGGAGGGGCTGAAGCTTTCTTT	CTIGGGAEAFF
TRBJ2-3	once	TRBV6-1	.	TGTGCCAGCAGGGAAAAAAACAGGGGAGGGGTGTTGACAGATACGCAGTATTTT	CASREKNRGGVLTDTQYF
TRBJ1-4	.	TRBV4-1	.	TGCGCCAGCAGCCCGGTGAACCCTGCGGGGAATGAAAAACTGTTTTTT	CASSPVNPAGNEKLFF
TRBJ1-6	.	TRBV12-3/TRBV12-4	.	TGTGCCAGCACTCGAGGAGGAAGGAATTCACCCCTCCACTTT	CASTRGGRNSPLHF
TRBJ2-7	.	TRBV7-2	.	TGTGCCAGCAGCGTACTAGGTAGCGAGCAGTACTTC	CASSVLGSEQYF
TRBJ1-4	once	TRBV7-9	.	TGTGCCAGCAGCCCCGGACACCAAGCAACTAATGAAAAACTGTTTTTT	CASSPGHQATNEKLFF
TRBJ2-3	.	TRBV4-3	TRBD2	TGCGCCAGCAGCGCCGGGGGGTCGGCAGATACGCAGTATTTT	CASSAGGSADTQYF
TRBJ2-3	.	TRBV20-1	.	TGCAGTGCTAGGTTTATCACAGATACGCAGTATTTT	CSARFITDTQYF
TRBJ2-5	.	TRBV5-1	.	TGCGCCAGCAGCCGATCCGGGACGGGTCAAGAGACCCAGTACTTC	CASSRSGTGQETQYF
TRBJ2-1	few	TRBV25-1	.	TGTGCCAGCAGTGAACACCAGGGCTCCTACAATGAGCAGTTCTTC	CASSEHQGSYNEQFF
TRBJ2-5	.	TRBV12-3/TRBV12-4	.	TGTGCCAGCACCCGCGTGCCCCAAGAGACCCAGTACTTC	CASTRVPQETQYF
TRBJ2-4	.	TRBV4-2	.	TGTGCCAGCAGCCAAGTTACGGCCTCAGCCAAAAACATTCAGTACTTC	CASSQVTASAKNIQYF
TRBJ1-1	.	TRBV3-1	.	TGTGCCAGCGTTGCGGGACTCCAAAACACTGAAGCTTTCTTT	CASVAGLQNTEAFF
TRBJ1-2	.	TRBV27	.	TGTGCCAGCAGTTTATTAGGCCAGGGGAACGCTGGCTACACCTTC	CASSLLGQGNAGYTF
TRBJ1-2	.	TRBV9	.	TGTGCCAGCAGCGGGCCCAGGACAGAAGTTAACTATGGCTACACCTTC	CASSGPRTEVNYGYTF
TRBJ2-4	.	TRBV5-1	.	TGCGCCAGCAGCCTGTCCCCGTCGGACACTCAACCCTTTGGAAGGCAGTACTTC	CASSLSPSDTQPFGRQYF
TRBJ2-5	many	TRBV15	TRBD1	TGTGCCACCAGCAGAGATTTGGGACAGCAAGAGACCCAGTACTTC	CATSRDLGQQETQYF
TRBJ1-2	.	TRBV6-6	TRBD1	TGTGCCAGCAGTACACCGGGACAGGGGGGCTATGGCTACACCTTC	CASSTPGQGGYGYTF
TRBJ2-1	.	TRBV6-2/TRBV6-3	TRBD2	TGTGCCAGCAGTGCACTAGCGGGGGCTAGGAATGAGCAGTTCTTC	CASSALAGARNEQFF
TRBJ1-2	.	TRBV7-3	.	TGTGCCAGCAGCTTAAGGCCAGGTGGGGGCTACACCTTC	CASSLRPGGGYTF
TRBJ2-4	few	TRBV21-1	.	TGTGCCAGCAGCAAAAGGATGAACATTCAGTACTTC	CASSKRMNIQYF
TRBJ2-6	few	TRBV28	.	TGTGCCAGCAGTCCCCATAGCGGTACAGAATCTGGGGCCAACGTCCTGACTTTC	CASSPHSGTESGANVLTF
TRBJ2-5	few	TRBV12-3/TRBV12-4	.	TGTGCCAGCAGTTTACGGTTTTTGGGCCCGCAAGAGACCCAGTACTTC	CASSLRFLGPQETQYF
TRBJ2-5	few	TRBV7-2	.	TGTGCCAGCAGCTTAAGCGAAAACCCCGGGGAGACCCAGTACTTC	CASSLSENPGETQYF